This T cell receptor beta chain was recovered during a study of cytomegalovirus exposure and HLA in healthy donors. V dropped 4 bases and J dropped 10 bases, with 8 bases sitting between them. Looked up from germline, CDR1 is MNHNY and CDR2 is SVGAGI (reference sequence). There are 11 residues in the CDR3. Healthy individuals who donated bone marrow served as the donors. In the case of this clone: Its antigen is as yet unknown.

The study, taken as a whole, reports: Excluded were some V segments that proved indistinguishable, including TRBV6-2 and TRBV6-3. No immune exposure information besides CMV serostatus was available. Whilst most TCR sequences proved rare, a subset of public TCRs occurred across many donors.

The PCR used 60 Vbeta and 13 Jbeta primers. The protocol was immunoSEQ multiplex PCR, while the TCRdb copy is restricted to in-frame clones and leaves out a portion. This table has some 98,000 clones, about 80% appearing once. The receptor's source is a man aged 35-49 years in good health and CMV-seronegative. The specimen sequenced was PBMCs. The chain uses TRBV6-6 and TRBJ2-1; D is possibly TRBD2 (5 bases). DNA for the CDR3: TGTGCCAGCAGTTTCGACTACGAGCAGTTCTTC. This sequence encodes CASSFDYEQFF.